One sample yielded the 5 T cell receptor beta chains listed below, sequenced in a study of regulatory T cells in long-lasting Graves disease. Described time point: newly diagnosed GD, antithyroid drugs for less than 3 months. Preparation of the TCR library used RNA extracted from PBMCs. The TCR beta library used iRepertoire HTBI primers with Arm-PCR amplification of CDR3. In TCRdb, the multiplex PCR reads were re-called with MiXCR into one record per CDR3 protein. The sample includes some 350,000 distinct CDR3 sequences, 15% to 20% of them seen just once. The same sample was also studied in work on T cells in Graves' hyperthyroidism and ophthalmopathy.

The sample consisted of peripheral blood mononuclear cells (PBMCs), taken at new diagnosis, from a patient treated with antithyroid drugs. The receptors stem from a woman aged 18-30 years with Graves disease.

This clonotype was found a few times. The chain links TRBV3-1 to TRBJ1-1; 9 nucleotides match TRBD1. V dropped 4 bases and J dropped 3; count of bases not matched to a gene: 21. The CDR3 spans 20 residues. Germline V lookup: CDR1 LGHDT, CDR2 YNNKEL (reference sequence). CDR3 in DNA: TGTGCCAGCAGCCCCGGCATGGTTTGGGGGACAGGGCATACGTACACTGAAGCTTTCTTT. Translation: CASSPGMVWGTGHTYTEAFF.

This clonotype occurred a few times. CDR3 sequence (DNA): TGTGCCAGTAGTACTCGGGACAGGCTAGACGAGCAGTACTTC. Its translation: CASSTRDRLDEQYF. The chain has TRBV19 and TRBJ2-7; 8 positions agree with TRBD1. V was pared by 4 bases and J by 5 bases, with 7 bases of the junction left unmatched. The germline CDR1 and CDR2 sequences are LNHDA and SQIVND (reference sequence). The CDR3 is made up of 14 amino acids.

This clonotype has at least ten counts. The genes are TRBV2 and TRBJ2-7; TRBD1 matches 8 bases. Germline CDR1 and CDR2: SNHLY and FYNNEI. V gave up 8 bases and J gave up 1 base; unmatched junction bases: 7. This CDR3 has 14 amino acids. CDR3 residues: CASDDRGRSYEQYF. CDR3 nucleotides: TGTGCCAGCGACGACAGGGGAAGGTCCTACGAGCAGTACTTC.

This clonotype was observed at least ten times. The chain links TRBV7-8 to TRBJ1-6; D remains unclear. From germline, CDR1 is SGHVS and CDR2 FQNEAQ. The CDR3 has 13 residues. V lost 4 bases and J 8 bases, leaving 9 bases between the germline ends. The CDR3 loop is CASSSQDYSPLHF. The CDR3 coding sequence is TGTGCCAGCAGCTCCCAGGATTATTCACCCCTCCACTTT. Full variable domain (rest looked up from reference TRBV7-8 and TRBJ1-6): GAGVSQSPRYKVAKRGQDVALRCDPISGHVSLFWYQQALGQGPEFLTYFQNEAQLDKSGLPSDRFFAERPEGSVSTLKIQRTQQEDSAVYLCASSSQDYSPLHFGNGTRLTVT.

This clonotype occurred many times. CDR3 protein: CASSSFGLEDTGELFF. The CDR3 DNA sequence: TGTGCCAGCAGCTCGTTCGGGTTGGAGGACACCGGGGAGCTGTTTTTT. V is TRBV11-1 and J is TRBJ2-2; TRBD2 is a possible D gene (5 bases). Germline CDR1 reads SGHAT; CDR2 reads FQDESV (reference sequence). The CDR3 consists of 16 residues. Trimming pared 4 bases from V and 3 bases from J, leaving 15 bases between.